The present T cell receptor beta chain was sequenced within a study of CD8 T cells in Susac syndrome. Study as a whole: At the time of blood draw, patients with Susac syndrome were therapy-naive, receiving corticosteroids, or receiving intravenous immunoglobulin alone. Notes on the study in general: In Susac syndrome, CD4+ T cell repertoires lacked any clonal expansion.

Peripheral blood CD8+ and CD4+ T cells were profiled by TCR beta sequencing. RNA totalling roughly 0.45 to 1 ug underwent reverse transcription with random hexamers. With immunoSEQ multiplex PCR, TCR beta CDR3 was amplified across 54 Vbeta and 13 Jbeta. TCRdb passed the immunoSEQ multiplex PCR reads through MiXCR, listing each CDR3 protein once. The sample holds about 71,000 distinct CDR3 sequences; about 92% are singletons and the top ten take less than 0.19%. A word on this clonotype: What it binds is not known.

The germline V gene encodes CDR1 GTSNPN and CDR2 SVGIG (reference sequence). V lost 3 bases and J lost 6, with 11 bases in between. The CDR3 extends over 13 amino acids. The source material was CD4+ T cells from PBMCs. V is TRBV30 and J is TRBJ2-2; TRBD1 is a possible D gene (6 bases). This receptor was identified in a human donor with Susac syndrome. CDR3 nucleotides: TGTGCCTGGAGCGGCAGGGGTCCCGGGGAGCTGTTTTTT. As protein: CAWSGRGPGELFF.